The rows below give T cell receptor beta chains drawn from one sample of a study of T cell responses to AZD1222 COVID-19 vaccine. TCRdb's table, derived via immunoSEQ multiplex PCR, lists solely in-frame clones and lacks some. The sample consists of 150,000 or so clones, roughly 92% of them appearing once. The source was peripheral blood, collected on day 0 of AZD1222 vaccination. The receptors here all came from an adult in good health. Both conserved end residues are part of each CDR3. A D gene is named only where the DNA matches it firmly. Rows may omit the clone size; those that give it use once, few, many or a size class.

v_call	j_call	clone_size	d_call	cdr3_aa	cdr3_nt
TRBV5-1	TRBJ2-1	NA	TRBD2	CASSLGVGSGSEQFF	TGCGCCAGCAGCTTGGGAGTTGGTAGCGGGAGTGAGCAGTTCTTC
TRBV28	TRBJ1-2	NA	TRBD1	CASSGGGLFYGYTF	TGTGCCAGCAGCGGAGGGGGCTTATTCTATGGCTACACCTTC
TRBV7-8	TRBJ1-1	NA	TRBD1	CASSFTGGWNTEAFF	TGTGCCAGCAGCTTCACAGGGGGCTGGAACACTGAAGCTTTCTTT
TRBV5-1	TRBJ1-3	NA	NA	CASRPGGSGNTIYF	TGCGCCAGCAGGCCCGGGGGCTCTGGAAACACCATATATTTT
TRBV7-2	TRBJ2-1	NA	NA	CASSAGPNNEQFF	TGTGCCAGCAGCGCAGGACCCAACAATGAGCAGTTCTTC
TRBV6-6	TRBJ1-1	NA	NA	CASSYSGVAGEAFF	TGTGCCAGCAGTTACTCAGGCGTGGCAGGTGAAGCTTTCTTT
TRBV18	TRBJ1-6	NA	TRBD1	CASSPNRGSNSPLHF	TGTGCCAGCTCACCAAACAGGGGGAGTAATTCACCCCTCCACTTT
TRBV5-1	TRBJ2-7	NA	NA	CASSLAASTDLSYEQYF	TGCGCCAGCAGCTTGGCCGCCTCAACAGACCTTTCCTACGAGCAGTACTTC
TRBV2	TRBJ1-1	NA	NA	CASRRNTEAFF	TGTGCCAGCAGAAGGAACACTGAAGCTTTCTTT
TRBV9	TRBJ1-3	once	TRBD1	CASGQAGTGNTIYF	TGTGCCAGCGGACAGGCTGGGACTGGAAACACCATATATTTT
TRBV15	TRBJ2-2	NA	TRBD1	CATSREGQGLAGELFF	TGTGCCACCAGCAGAGAGGGACAGGGTCTGGCCGGGGAGCTGTTTTTT
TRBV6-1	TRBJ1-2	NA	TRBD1	CASIGGGAAYGYTF	TGTGCCAGCATCGGAGGGGGCGCCGCCTATGGCTACACCTTC
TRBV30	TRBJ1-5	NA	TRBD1	CAWDNRGDQPQHF	TGTGCCTGGGACAACAGGGGGGATCAGCCCCAGCATTTT
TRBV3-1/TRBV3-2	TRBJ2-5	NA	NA	CASSQGLKETQYF	TGTGCCAGCAGCCAAGGTCTTAAAGAGACCCAGTACTTC
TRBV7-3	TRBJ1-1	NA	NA	CASSSGQNTEAFF	TGTGCCAGCAGCTCGGGACAGAACACTGAAGCTTTCTTT
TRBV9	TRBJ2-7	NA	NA	CASSADAITYEQYF	TGTGCCAGCAGCGCGGACGCAATAACCTACGAGCAGTACTTC
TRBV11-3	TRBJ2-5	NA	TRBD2	CASSLDGGETQYF	TGTGCCAGCAGCTTAGACGGGGGGGAGACCCAGTACTTC
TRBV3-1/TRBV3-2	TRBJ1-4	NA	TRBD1	CASSRTGPKSNEKLFF	TGTGCCAGCAGTCGGACAGGGCCAAAATCCAATGAAAAACTGTTTTTT
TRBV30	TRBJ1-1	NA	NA	CAWTEVDTEAFF	TGTGCCTGGACAGAAGTGGACACTGAAGCTTTCTTT
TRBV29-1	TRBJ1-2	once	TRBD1	CSAGTGQDYGYTF	TGCAGCGCCGGGACGGGACAGGACTATGGCTACACCTTC